The rows below give T cell receptor beta chains drawn from one sample of a study of identical twins. TCRdb re-derived calls from the 5' RACE reads in MiXCR, one entry per CDR3 protein. The sample yields about 330,000 distinct CDR3 sequences, about 12% seen once. The sample was also reused in another study, on yellow fever vaccine responses in identical twins.

The sample comprised CD8+ T cells sorted from blood. The receptors were gathered from a woman younger than 30 in good health. Each CDR3 is given with its conserved first and last residue. The D gene is left open where the match is weak. Rows give clone size only sometimes, using once, few, many, or a class for an expanded clone.

d_call: TRBD2; v_call: TRBV28; clone_size: few; j_call: TRBJ2-3; cdr3_nt: TGTGCCAGCAGTTCATACGGGACTAGCGGGGGGGCAAGCACAGATACGCAGTATTTT; cdr3_aa: CASSSYGTSGGASTDTQYF
d_call: NA; v_call: TRBV29-1; clone_size: few; j_call: TRBJ2-7; cdr3_nt: TGCAGCGTTGAAACGGACATGGGGATATCCTACGAGCAGTACTTC; cdr3_aa: CSVETDMGISYEQYF
d_call: NA; v_call: TRBV4-1; clone_size: NA; j_call: TRBJ2-2; cdr3_nt: TGCGCCAGCAGCCCACAGACAGAGTCCTGGTACGCCGGGGAGCTGTTTTTT; cdr3_aa: CASSPQTESWYAGELFF
d_call: NA; v_call: TRBV4-1; clone_size: NA; j_call: TRBJ2-2; cdr3_nt: TGCGCCAGCAGCCTCGAGTGGACCGGGGAGCTGTTTTTT; cdr3_aa: CASSLEWTGELFF
d_call: TRBD1; v_call: TRBV20-1; clone_size: NA; j_call: TRBJ1-5; cdr3_nt: TGCAGTGCACAGGGGCCCTCGAGGCAGCCCCAGCATTTT; cdr3_aa: CSAQGPSRQPQHF
d_call: TRBD2; v_call: TRBV28; clone_size: NA; j_call: TRBJ2-2; cdr3_nt: TGTGCCAGCAGTTTCGGTACTAGCGGGGCAACGAACACCGGGGAGCTGTTTTTT; cdr3_aa: CASSFGTSGATNTGELFF
d_call: NA; v_call: TRBV15; clone_size: NA; j_call: TRBJ2-7; cdr3_nt: TGTGCCACCAGCAGAGGGGCCTCCTACGAGCAGTACTTC; cdr3_aa: CATSRGASYEQYF
d_call: NA; v_call: TRBV24-1; clone_size: many; j_call: TRBJ2-7; cdr3_nt: TGTGCCACCAGTCTCGCCTCCTACGAGCAGTACTTC; cdr3_aa: CATSLASYEQYF
d_call: NA; v_call: TRBV2; clone_size: NA; j_call: TRBJ2-1; cdr3_nt: TGTGCCAGCAGTGAATTGGCGTACAATGAGCAGTTCTTC; cdr3_aa: CASSELAYNEQFF
d_call: TRBD1; v_call: TRBV6-5; clone_size: NA; j_call: TRBJ2-2; cdr3_nt: TGTGCCAGCAGTTATCGAACAGGGGCCGGGGAGCTGTTTTTT; cdr3_aa: CASSYRTGAGELFF
d_call: NA; v_call: TRBV5-1; clone_size: NA; j_call: TRBJ2-1; cdr3_nt: TGCGCCAGCAGCGAAGGTCGGCGACATACCATCTACAATGAGCAGTTCTTC; cdr3_aa: CASSEGRRHTIYNEQFF
d_call: NA; v_call: TRBV2; clone_size: many; j_call: TRBJ2-3; cdr3_nt: TGTGCCGGAGTAGCGGACACAGATACGCAGTATTTT; cdr3_aa: CAGVADTDTQYF
d_call: NA; v_call: TRBV27; clone_size: NA; j_call: TRBJ2-5; cdr3_nt: TGTGCCAGCAGTTTATTCTCGGGAAATGACCAAGAGACCCAGTACTTC; cdr3_aa: CASSLFSGNDQETQYF
d_call: NA; v_call: TRBV12-3/TRBV12-4; clone_size: many; j_call: TRBJ1-5; cdr3_nt: TGTGCCAGCAGTTCCTTACGGGAGCCCCAGCATTTT; cdr3_aa: CASSSLREPQHF
d_call: NA; v_call: TRBV12-3/TRBV12-4; clone_size: NA; j_call: TRBJ2-2; cdr3_nt: TGTGCCAGCAGTTTTCAGGCAGGGACTACCGGGGAGCTGTTTTTT; cdr3_aa: CASSFQAGTTGELFF
d_call: NA; v_call: TRBV27; clone_size: few; j_call: TRBJ2-5; cdr3_nt: TGTGCCAGCAGTAGGACTACCCAGTACCAAGAGACCCAGTACTTC; cdr3_aa: CASSRTTQYQETQYF
d_call: TRBD2; v_call: TRBV10-3; clone_size: NA; j_call: TRBJ2-3; cdr3_nt: TGTGCCATCAGTGGGGTACTAGCGGGGGGCACAGATACGCAGTATTTT; cdr3_aa: CAISGVLAGGTDTQYF
d_call: NA; v_call: TRBV6-1; clone_size: few; j_call: TRBJ2-5; cdr3_nt: TGTGCCAGCAGTGAAGGGACTCTCAAGGCAGAGACCCAGTACTTC; cdr3_aa: CASSEGTLKAETQYF
d_call: NA; v_call: TRBV4-1; clone_size: NA; j_call: TRBJ2-5; cdr3_nt: TGCGCCAGCAGCCAGCGGACCCTGGGAGAGACCCAGTACTTC; cdr3_aa: CASSQRTLGETQYF
d_call: NA; v_call: TRBV12-3/TRBV12-4; clone_size: few; j_call: TRBJ2-5; cdr3_nt: TGTGCCAGCAGCCGGATTGGGGCGGGACCCCCAGTGGTATTGGGCCAGTACTTC; cdr3_aa: CASSRIGAGPPVVLGQYF
d_call: NA; v_call: TRBV28; clone_size: few; j_call: TRBJ2-5; cdr3_nt: TGTGCCAGCAGTTTGTACTGGGGTATGCCACAAGAGACCCAGTACTTC; cdr3_aa: CASSLYWGMPQETQYF
d_call: TRBD2; v_call: TRBV20-1; clone_size: few; j_call: TRBJ2-1; cdr3_nt: TGCAGTGCCGAAATACGGCTAGCGGGGCATGAGCAGTTCTTC; cdr3_aa: CSAEIRLAGHEQFF
d_call: NA; v_call: TRBV6-2/TRBV6-3; clone_size: few; j_call: TRBJ2-2; cdr3_nt: TGTGCCAGCAGTTACTCCGGAAATACGGGGAAACCCGGGGAGCTGTTTTTT; cdr3_aa: CASSYSGNTGKPGELFF
d_call: NA; v_call: TRBV29-1; clone_size: many; j_call: TRBJ2-1; cdr3_nt: TGCAGCGTTGATGAGGTGGGGGCTAATGAGCAGTTCTTC; cdr3_aa: CSVDEVGANEQFF
d_call: NA; v_call: TRBV27; clone_size: once; j_call: TRBJ1-6; cdr3_nt: TGTGCCAGCAGTTTCGTGGGAGGAACAAATTCACCCCTCCACTTT; cdr3_aa: CASSFVGGTNSPLHF
d_call: TRBD2; v_call: TRBV20-1; clone_size: NA; j_call: TRBJ2-3; cdr3_nt: TGCAGTGCTAGAGACATCGGGAGCGGGAGCTTACGCACAGATACGCAGTATTTT; cdr3_aa: CSARDIGSGSLRTDTQYF
d_call: NA; v_call: TRBV2; clone_size: NA; j_call: TRBJ1-1; cdr3_nt: TGTGCCAGCAGTGCGTTTGTGAACACTGAAGCTTTCTTT; cdr3_aa: CASSAFVNTEAFF
d_call: TRBD2; v_call: TRBV6-1; clone_size: few; j_call: TRBJ2-1; cdr3_nt: TGTGCCAGCAAGGAGGGGACTAGCAGTAGCTCCTACAATGAGCAGTTCTTC; cdr3_aa: CASKEGTSSSSYNEQFF
d_call: NA; v_call: TRBV28; clone_size: few; j_call: TRBJ1-5; cdr3_nt: TGTGCCAGCAGTTTTCCACAGAGCAATCAGCCCCAGCATTTT; cdr3_aa: CASSFPQSNQPQHF
d_call: TRBD1; v_call: TRBV5-4; clone_size: NA; j_call: TRBJ1-6; cdr3_nt: TGTGCCAGCAGCTTGGAGTGGCGACAGGGGGCCAGCTATAATTCACCCCTCCACTTT; cdr3_aa: CASSLEWRQGASYNSPLHF
d_call: NA; v_call: TRBV29-1; clone_size: NA; j_call: TRBJ2-7; cdr3_nt: TGCAGCGCGCGCTTCGCCTACGAGCAGTACTTC; cdr3_aa: CSARFAYEQYF
d_call: NA; v_call: TRBV7-9; clone_size: few; j_call: TRBJ1-2; cdr3_nt: TGTGCCAGCAGCTCAGAGACAGGTGTCTATGGCTACACCTTC; cdr3_aa: CASSSETGVYGYTF
d_call: NA; v_call: TRBV5-1; clone_size: NA; j_call: TRBJ2-1; cdr3_nt: TGCGCCAGCCGGTCGGCAGACAATGAGCAGTTCTTC; cdr3_aa: CASRSADNEQFF
d_call: NA; v_call: TRBV12-3/TRBV12-4; clone_size: few; j_call: TRBJ2-5; cdr3_nt: TGTGCCAGCAGTTCTTCTGACAGCCAAGAGACCCAGTACTTC; cdr3_aa: CASSSSDSQETQYF
d_call: TRBD2; v_call: TRBV28; clone_size: NA; j_call: TRBJ2-3; cdr3_nt: TGTGCCAGCAGTTTATTTCAACCGGGACTAGCGGACACAGATACGCAGTATTTT; cdr3_aa: CASSLFQPGLADTDTQYF
d_call: NA; v_call: TRBV11-2; clone_size: few; j_call: TRBJ2-7; cdr3_nt: TGTGCCAGCAGCGCAGCCGGGACGCCCTACGAGCAGTACTTC; cdr3_aa: CASSAAGTPYEQYF
d_call: TRBD2; v_call: TRBV10-3; clone_size: few; j_call: TRBJ2-3; cdr3_nt: TGTGCCATCATGGGGACTAGCGGGGGGTCCTTTGGCACAGATACGCAGTATTTT; cdr3_aa: CAIMGTSGGSFGTDTQYF
d_call: NA; v_call: TRBV6-4; clone_size: few; j_call: TRBJ1-5; cdr3_nt: TGTGCCAGCAGTGAAGGGGGGGTTCAGCCCCAGCATTTT; cdr3_aa: CASSEGGVQPQHF
d_call: NA; v_call: TRBV7-7; clone_size: few; j_call: TRBJ2-2; cdr3_nt: TGTGCCAGCAGTCCATGGCCCAACACCGGGGAGCTGTTTTTT; cdr3_aa: CASSPWPNTGELFF
d_call: NA; v_call: TRBV20-1; clone_size: NA; j_call: TRBJ2-3; cdr3_nt: TGCAGTGCTTGGGCGGGGAGCACAGATACGCAGTATTTT; cdr3_aa: CSAWAGSTDTQYF
d_call: NA; v_call: TRBV5-6; clone_size: NA; j_call: TRBJ2-2; cdr3_nt: TGTGCCAGCAGCACTGGACAGCCGAACACCGGGGAGCTGTTTTTT; cdr3_aa: CASSTGQPNTGELFF
d_call: NA; v_call: TRBV7-6; clone_size: few; j_call: TRBJ2-3; cdr3_nt: TGTGCCAGCAGCCCAAGTGGGGATCCAGATACGCAGTATTTT; cdr3_aa: CASSPSGDPDTQYF
d_call: NA; v_call: TRBV15; clone_size: NA; j_call: TRBJ1-1; cdr3_nt: TGTGCCACCAGCAGACGTCGGGGATTCCCTGAAGCTTTCTTT; cdr3_aa: CATSRRRGFPEAFF
d_call: TRBD2; v_call: TRBV29-1; clone_size: NA; j_call: TRBJ2-3; cdr3_nt: TGCAGCGTCTCCACTAGCGATCCTACAGATACGCAGTATTTT; cdr3_aa: CSVSTSDPTDTQYF
d_call: NA; v_call: TRBV12-3/TRBV12-4; clone_size: NA; j_call: TRBJ2-3; cdr3_nt: TGTGCCAGCAGTCCCCTGGGTCAGGGGCAGGATACGCAGTATTTT; cdr3_aa: CASSPLGQGQDTQYF